This entry lists 23 T cell receptor beta chains sequenced from one sample in a study of blood T cell repertoires in COVID-19. Profiled with immunoSEQ multiplex PCR; TCRdb holds only in-frame clones, not every one. The table has approximately 400,000 clones, roughly four fifths seen once; the top ten hold approximately 5%. What was sequenced was PBMCs or T cells enriched from blood (not recorded which). These receptors came from a woman between 50 and 59 years old who had recovered from COVID-19.

The rearrangement links TRBV19 to TRBJ1-1; D ambiguous. Trimming removed 2 bases at V and 4 bases at J, with 11 bases between. The CDR3 totals 14 residues. Per the germline V gene, CDR1 is LNHDA and CDR2 is SQIVND (reference sequence). CDR3 in DNA: TGTGCCAGTAGTATAAAAGCGGAGGGCACTGAAGCTTTCTTT. Its protein product is CASSIKAEGTEAFF.

This clone appeared many times. V and J are TRBV11-3 and TRBJ1-2, with 10 bases aligning to TRBD1. CDR3 length: 14 residues. V trimming: 5 bases; J trimming: 4 bases; junction bases outside the gene matches: 4. Germline CDR1 is SGHNT and CDR2 is YENEEA. The chain's CDR3 is CASSTGQGVYGYTF. In DNA form, the CDR3 reads TGTGCCAGCAGCACCGGACAGGGGGTCTATGGCTACACCTTC.

This clone was seen once. The rearrangement uses TRBV7-8 and TRBJ2-1; no definite D call. The length of the CDR3 is 15 residues. Germline V gene data show CDR1 as SGHVS and CDR2 as FQNEAQ. V was trimmed by 5 bases and J by 0 bases, leaving 11 bases between them. CDR3 in amino acids: CASSRELSSYNEQFF. CDR3 bases: TGTGCCAGCAGCCGAGAGTTGAGCTCCTACAATGAGCAGTTCTTC.

The chain links TRBV7-9 to TRBJ1-1, with 10 bases lining up with TRBD1. Germline CDR1 SEHNR, CDR2 FQNEAQ (reference sequence). This CDR3 is 12 amino acids long. The V segment lost 5 bases and the J segment 10 bases; nucleotides outside the gene matches: 4. CDR3 residues: CASSRDRGRAFF. The CDR3 DNA follows: TGTGCCAGCAGCCGGGACAGGGGTCGAGCTTTCTTT.

This clone has only a few counts. The V gene is TRBV27, the J gene TRBJ1-2; 9 bases map to TRBD1. After removal of 1 base from V and 7 bases from J, the junction contained 7 bases not matched to a gene. Germline V gene data show CDR1 as MNHEY and CDR2 as SMNVEV (reference sequence). This CDR3 region has 15 residues. The DNA of the CDR3 is TGTGCCAGCAGTTTATATACAGGGGGCAGGTCTGGCTACACCTTC. Its translation: CASSLYTGGRSGYTF.

This chain connects TRBV21-1 to TRBJ2-1; the table's D call, TRBD2, was not checked against the DNA. TRBV21-1 is noted as a pseudogene. This CDR3 contains 20 residues. For the CDR3, the DNA is TGTGCCAGCAGCGTTCGTTCTATGCAGCCGTCTTCGGGACTAGCTAATGAGCAGTTCTTC. Protein product: CASSVRSMQPSSGLANEQFF.

This clone was seen only a few times. The chain is built from TRBV5-4 and TRBJ2-5, with TRBD2 identical over 7 bases. The junction had 2 bases not matched to a gene; V was cut back by 0 bases and J by 9 bases. Germline CDR1 SGHNT, CDR2 YYREEE (reference sequence). The CDR3 totals 12 residues. The CDR3 reads CASSLDREAQYF. The CDR3 nucleotides are TGTGCCAGCAGCTTGGACCGGGAGGCCCAGTACTTC.

This rearrangement joins TRBV2 to TRBJ1-2, with no clear D. With 4 bases removed from V and 4 bases from J, the gap between germline ends came to 7 bases. CDR1 and CDR2 from the germline V gene are SNHLY and FYNNEI. CDR3 length: 12 residues. The chain's CDR3 is CASSGSSYGYTF. Here the CDR3 DNA reads TGTGCCAGCAGTGGATCTAGCTATGGCTACACCTTC.

DNA for the CDR3: TGTGCCAGCAGCTTGCAGGGCCGATATGATTCACCCCTCCACTTT. It is translated as CASSLQGRYDSPLHF. V is TRBV5-6 and J is TRBJ1-6; D might be TRBD1 (5 bases). CDR1 SGHDT and CDR2 YYEEEE come from the germline V gene. The CDR3 totals 15 residues. V was pared by 1 base and J by 8 bases, with 13 bases between.

The J gene is TRBJ1-5, the V gene TRBV9; possible D gene TRBD1, 6 bases. CDR3 length: 14 residues. The germline V gene encodes CDR1 SGDLS and CDR2 YYNGEE. V was pared by 3 bases and J by 7 bases, with 14 bases between. For the CDR3, the DNA is TGTGCCAGCAGCGCCCAGGGGCAGGGCCAGCCCCAGCATTTT. This codes for CASSAQGQGQPQHF.

This chain links TRBV19 with TRBJ1-1, with D maybe TRBD1 (5 bases). Between the trimmed V and J ends, which lost 6 bases and 1 base, there was a span of 12 bases. Looked up from germline, CDR1 is LNHDA and CDR2 is SQIVND (reference sequence). There are 14 residues in the CDR3. The CDR3 bases are TGTGCCAGTAGGGTGGAGGGGCGGAACACTGAAGCTTTCTTT. Translating gives CASRVEGRNTEAFF.

The chain links TRBV13 to TRBJ1-2; D may be TRBD1 (6 bases). Germline CDR1 PRHDT, CDR2 FYEKMQ (reference sequence). The CDR3 consists of 12 residues. V was pared by 6 bases and J by 2 bases, with 7 bases between. CDR3 DNA sequence: TGTGCCAGCAGAGGGGGAAACTATGGCTACACCTTC. The encoded protein is CASRGGNYGYTF.

The chain links TRBV30 to TRBJ1-2, with TRBD1 matching 7 bases. The CDR3 length is 14 residues. Germline V gene lookup returns CDR1 GTSNPN and CDR2 SVGIG (reference sequence). Trimming removed 3 bases from V and 4 bases from J; junction bases left unmatched: 8. The CDR3 sequence is CAWSPGQSLYGYTF. CDR3 in DNA: TGTGCCTGGAGCCCGGGACAGTCTCTCTATGGCTACACCTTC.

This clone was detected only once. The CDR3 nucleotides are TGTGCCAGCAGCCAAGGGCGACAGGGTCTCCATAATTCACCCCTCCACTTT. Its protein product is CASSQGRQGLHNSPLHF. V gene TRBV3-1 (or the pseudogene TRBV3-2) combines with J gene TRBJ1-6; 7 bases are a match to TRBD1. This CDR3 has 17 amino acids. Germline values: CDR1 LGHDT, CDR2 YNNKEL (reference sequence). V gave up 1 base and J gave up 5 bases; unmatched junction bases: 8.

The CDR3 loop reads CASSEDRDTEAFF. CDR3 sequence (DNA): TGCGCCAGCAGCGAGGACAGGGACACTGAAGCTTTCTTT. The V and J genes are TRBV5-1 and TRBJ1-1; 8 bases match TRBD1. Germline trimming cut 4 bases from V and 3 bases from J; bases unmatched to any gene: 2. The CDR3 totals 13 residues. The germline CDR1 and CDR2 sequences are SGHRS and YFSETQ.

In this sample, this clone turned up once. The chain couples TRBV4-3 to TRBJ2-7, with 8 bases lining up with TRBD2. J was trimmed by 2 bases and V by 0 bases; bases with no gene match: 3. There are 15 residues in the CDR3. Germline loops: CDR1 LGHNA, CDR2 YSLEER. CDR3 region: CASSQELAGPYEQYF. The CDR3 DNA sequence: TGCGCCAGCAGCCAAGAGCTAGCGGGCCCCTACGAGCAGTACTTC.

V and J are TRBV2 and TRBJ2-1; TRBD2 is a possible D gene (5 bases). Germline V lookup: CDR1 SNHLY, CDR2 FYNNEI. Between the trimmed V and J ends, which lost 7 bases and 4 bases, there was a span of 17 bases. The CDR3 runs to 15 residues. The CDR3 bases are TGTGCCAGCATCGAGGGCGGAAAGGGATACAATGAGCAGTTCTTC. This gives the protein CASIEGGKGYNEQFF.

The chain combines TRBV19 with TRBJ1-1, with TRBD1 as a possible D gene (6 bases). The germline V gene encodes CDR1 LNHDA and CDR2 SQIVND (reference sequence). This CDR3 comprises 13 residues. Between the trimmed V and J ends, which lost 3 bases and 1 base, there was a span of 6 bases. DNA for the CDR3: TGTGCCAGTAGTATGGGACAGAACACTGAAGCTTTCTTT. It yields the protein CASSMGQNTEAFF.

This clone has a handful of counts. This rearrangement joins TRBV7-2 to TRBJ1-5; D uncertain. This CDR3 region has 15 residues. In germline, CDR1 is SGHTA, CDR2 FQGNSA. V lost 4 bases, J lost 5 bases, and 15 bases lay in between. The CDR3 nucleotides read TGTGCCAGCAGCTCACGCGGGCTTTTGCATCAGCCCCAGCATTTT. Its translation: CASSSRGLLHQPQHF.

The chain combines TRBV24-1 with TRBJ2-1, with a tentative D call TRBD1 (6 bases). Germline assignment: CDR1 KGHDR and CDR2 SFDVKD. V shed 3 bases and J shed 5 bases, with 10 bases lying between them. The CDR3 consists of 14 residues. Here the CDR3 DNA reads TGTGCCACCAGTGATGAGGACAGACACAATGAGCAGTTCTTC. Amino acids: CATSDEDRHNEQFF.

V and J are TRBV28 and TRBJ1-1, with D possibly matching TRBD1 (6 bases). V lost 5 bases to trimming and J lost 8 bases, with 18 bases between them. The germline V gene has CDR1 MDHEN and CDR2 SYDVKM. CDR3 length: 14 residues. The chain's CDR3 is CASSLQLQGIEAFF. DNA of the CDR3: TGTGCCAGCAGTCTACAGCTACAGGGTATAGAAGCTTTCTTT.

The chain uses TRBV7-9 and TRBJ1-2; 12 nucleotides align to TRBD1. This CDR3 is built from 16 residues. Trimming at V came to 5 bases and at J to 7 bases, leaving 11 bases not matched to a gene. Germline loops: CDR1 SEHNR, CDR2 FQNEAQ (reference sequence). The DNA for the CDR3 is TGTGCCAGCAGCCCCCTTCTGGGGACAGGGGGCTTTGGCTACACCTTC. Translated, it gives CASSPLLGTGGFGYTF.

This clone showed up just a few times. V and J are TRBV6-5 and TRBJ1-6, with 8 positions matching TRBD1. CDR3 size: 16 residues. V was pared by 2 bases and J by 8 bases, with 8 bases of the junction left unmatched. CDR1 is MNHEY, CDR2 SVGAGI, per germline. As DNA, the CDR3 is TGTGCCAGCAGTTACCGACGGACAGGGAGAGATTCACCCCTCCACTTT. Its translation is CASSYRRTGRDSPLHF.